This T cell receptor beta chain was found in a study of blood T cells in healthy people across ages. This clonotype was seen more than once but under ten times. A second PCR, run for roughly 7 to 11 cycles, used a sample-barcoded 5' primer plus a J-beta primer mix. TCRdb reprocessed the 5' RACE reads via MiXCR and lists one record per CDR3 protein. Here the sample spans some 940,000 distinct CDR3 sequences, almost 30% being singletons. In addition, the sample was reused for a study of T cells of mothers and their children.

Specimen: blood. This clonotype originated in a woman aged 40 to 49 in good health.

CDR3 bases: TGTGCCATCAGTGACGGTCGTGGCTACACCTTC. Residues: CAISDGRGYTF. The chain uses TRBV10-3 and TRBJ1-2, with no clear D. The V end was cut by 3 bases, the J end by 7 bases, with 6 bases between. This CDR3 is built from 11 residues. Germline CDR1 reads ENHRY; CDR2 reads SYGVKD.